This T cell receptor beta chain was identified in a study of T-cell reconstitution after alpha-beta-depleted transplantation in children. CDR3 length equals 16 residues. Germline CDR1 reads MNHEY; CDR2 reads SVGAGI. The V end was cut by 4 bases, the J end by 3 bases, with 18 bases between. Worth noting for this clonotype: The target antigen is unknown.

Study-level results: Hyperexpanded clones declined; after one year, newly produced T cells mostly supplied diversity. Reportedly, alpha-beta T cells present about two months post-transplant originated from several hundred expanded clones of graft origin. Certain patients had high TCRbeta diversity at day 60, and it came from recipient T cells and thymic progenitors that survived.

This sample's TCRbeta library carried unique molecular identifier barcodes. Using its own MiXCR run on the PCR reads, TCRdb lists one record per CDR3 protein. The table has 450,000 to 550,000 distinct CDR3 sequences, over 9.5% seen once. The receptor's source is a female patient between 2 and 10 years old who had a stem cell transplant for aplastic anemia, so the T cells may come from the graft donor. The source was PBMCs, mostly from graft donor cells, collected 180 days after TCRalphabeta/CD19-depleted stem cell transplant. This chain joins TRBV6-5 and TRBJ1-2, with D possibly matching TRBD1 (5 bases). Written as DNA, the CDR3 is TGTGCCAGCAGTTTAACCGGGACGCGCAGCGACTATGGCTACACCTTC. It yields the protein CASSLTGTRSDYGYTF.